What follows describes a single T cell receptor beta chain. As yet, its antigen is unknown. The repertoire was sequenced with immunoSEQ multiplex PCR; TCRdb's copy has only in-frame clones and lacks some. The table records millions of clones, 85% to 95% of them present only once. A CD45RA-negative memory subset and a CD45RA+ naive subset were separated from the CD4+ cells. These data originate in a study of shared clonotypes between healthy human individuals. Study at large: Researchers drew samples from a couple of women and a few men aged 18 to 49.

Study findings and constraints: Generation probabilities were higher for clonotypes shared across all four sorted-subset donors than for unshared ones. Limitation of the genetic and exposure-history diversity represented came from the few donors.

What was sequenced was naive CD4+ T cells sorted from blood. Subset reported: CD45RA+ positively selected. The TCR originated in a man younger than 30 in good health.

CDR3 in amino acids: CASSRDSFPEQYF. As DNA, the CDR3 is TGTGCCAGCTCCCGGGACAGTTTCCCCGAGCAGTACTTC. The rearrangement joins TRBV18 to TRBJ2-7; the match to TRBD1 covers 7 bases. There are 13 residues in the CDR3. Looked up from germline, CDR1 is KGHSH and CDR2 is LQKENI. Losses at the gene ends were 6 bases for V and 6 bases for J; bases not matched to a gene: 8.